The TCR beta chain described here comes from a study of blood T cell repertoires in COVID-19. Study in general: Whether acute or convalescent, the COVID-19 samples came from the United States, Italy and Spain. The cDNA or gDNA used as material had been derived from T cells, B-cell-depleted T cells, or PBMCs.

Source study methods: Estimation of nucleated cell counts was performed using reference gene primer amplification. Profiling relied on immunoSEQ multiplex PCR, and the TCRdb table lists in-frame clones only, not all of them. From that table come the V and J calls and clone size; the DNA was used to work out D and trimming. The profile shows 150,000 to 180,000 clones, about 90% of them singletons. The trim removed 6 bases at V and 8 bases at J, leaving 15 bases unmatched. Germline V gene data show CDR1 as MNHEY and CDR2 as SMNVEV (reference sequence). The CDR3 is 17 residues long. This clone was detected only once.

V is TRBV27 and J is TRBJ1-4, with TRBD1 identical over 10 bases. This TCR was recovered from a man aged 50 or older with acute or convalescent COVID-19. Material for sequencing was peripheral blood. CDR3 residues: CASRPLVTGTGEEKLFF. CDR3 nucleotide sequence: TGTGCCAGCAGACCGCTCGTTACCGGGACAGGGGAAGAAAAACTGTTTTTT.